Below are 10 T cell receptor beta chains sequenced from a single sample in a study of OX40 agonist ivuxolimab in advanced cancers. Profiled with immunoSEQ multiplex PCR; TCRdb holds only in-frame clones, not every one. Among about 70,000 clones listed, roughly 85% were seen once. Sequences were derived from CD4+ or CD8+ T cells sorted from blood, sampled in a trial of the OX40 agonist ivuxolimab. The receptors derive from an adult with an advanced solid tumor such as melanoma, head and neck, liver or kidney cancer.

This chain links TRBV6-1 with TRBJ2-5, with TRBD2 identical over 12 bases. CDR1 and CDR2 from the germline V gene are MNHNS and SASEGT. Losses at the gene ends were 4 bases for V and 1 base for J; bases not matched to a gene: 4. CDR3 size: 16 residues. CDR3 residues: CASSAPGLAGQETQYF. The CDR3 bases are TGTGCCAGCAGTGCACCGGGACTAGCGGGCCAAGAGACCCAGTACTTC.

The CDR3: CASSGRGGSVTEAFF. The CDR3 nucleotides are TGTGCCAGTAGTGGGAGAGGGGGGTCGGTTACTGAAGCTTTCTTT. The chain joins TRBV19 to TRBJ1-1, with D perhaps matching TRBD1 (6 bases). V was pared by 5 bases and J by 5 bases, with 18 bases between. CDR1 is LNHDA and CDR2 is SQIVND in the germline V gene (reference sequence). The CDR3 consists of 15 residues.

The V call is TRBV6-1, the J call TRBJ2-7, with D possibly TRBD1 on 6 matching bases. The V end was cut by 6 bases, the J end by 2 bases, with 17 bases between. In germline, CDR1 is MNHNS, CDR2 SASEGT. The CDR3 extends over 15 amino acids. The CDR3 loop reads CASSRNQQGPYEQYF. The CDR3 nucleotides read TGTGCCAGCAGCCGGAATCAACAGGGACCCTACGAGCAGTACTTC.

This chain links TRBV2 with TRBJ1-3, with D tentatively TRBD1 (5 bases). Germline CDR1 SNHLY, CDR2 FYNNEI. The CDR3 runs 14 residues. The V and J ends lost 6 bases and 0 bases respectively, with 9 bases between them. The CDR3 sequence is CASRQGNSGNTIYF. The CDR3 DNA sequence: TGTGCCAGCAGGCAGGGTAACTCTGGAAACACCATATATTTT.

The rearrangement links TRBV28 to TRBJ1-2; D not resolved. The germline CDR1 and CDR2 sequences are MDHEN and SYDVKM. The CDR3 spans 14 residues. V was clipped by 3 bases and J by 3 bases, with 11 bases between them. CDR3 loop: CASSFPREYYGYTF. In DNA, the CDR3 is TGTGCCAGCAGTTTCCCACGGGAGTACTATGGCTACACCTTC.

This clone was detected only a few times. V and J are TRBV19 and TRBJ1-5; D not resolved. V shed 5 bases and J shed 1 base, with 9 bases lying between them. The CDR3 contains 14 residues. The germline V gene has CDR1 LNHDA and CDR2 SQIVND (reference sequence). CDR3 nucleotide sequence: TGTGCCAGTAGTGGAATGGGGAGCAATCAGCCCCAGCATTTT. It codes for CASSGMGSNQPQHF.

This chain links TRBV7-3 with TRBJ2-5, with a possible D match to TRBD2 (6 bases). V was pared by 0 bases and J by 5 bases, with 13 bases between. CDR3 length equals 15 residues. Germline lookup yields CDR1 SGHTA and CDR2 FQGTGA. The CDR3 DNA follows: TGTGCCAGCAGCTTAACCGCCGGGACTCATGAGACCCAGTACTTC. As protein: CASSLTAGTHETQYF.

The chain combines TRBV2 with TRBJ2-1; 8 bases map to TRBD1. V was pared by 7 bases and J by 8 bases, with 13 bases of the junction left unmatched. Per the germline V gene, CDR1 is SNHLY and CDR2 is FYNNEI. CDR3 length: 15 amino acids. CDR3 sequence (DNA): TGTGCCAGCACCCTCAGACAGGGGACATGGGATGAGCAGTTCTTC. This gives the protein CASTLRQGTWDEQFF.

This clone was observed once. The chain uses TRBV5-1 and TRBJ2-5; tentative D call: TRBD1 (6 bases). The ends were cut back, 1 base at V and 0 bases at J, with 10 bases in the middle. CDR3 length equals 15 residues. From germline, CDR1 is SGHRS and CDR2 YFSETQ. CDR3 DNA: TGCGCCAGCAGCTTGTCCACAGGGAACCAAGAGACCCAGTACTTC. Protein product: CASSLSTGNQETQYF.

The chain has TRBV6-5 and TRBJ2-1, with a weak D call TRBD2 (6 bases). Germline V gene sequence: CDR1 MNHEY, CDR2 SVGAGI. V was clipped by 6 bases and J by 0 bases, with 9 bases between them. CDR3 length: 14 amino acids. DNA for the CDR3: TGTGCCAGCAGGCGGGGTGCCTCCTACAATGAGCAGTTCTTC. Translated: CASRRGASYNEQFF.